The clone carrying this TCR beta chain was counted many times. Its target is unknown. A library of TCRbeta sequences, prepared with unique molecular identifiers, was generated. Each CDR3 protein is one row after TCRdb ran MiXCR on the PCR reads. The sample lists over 25,000 distinct CDR3 sequences; 5% to 7% were seen once. This entry comes from a study of T-cell reconstitution after alpha-beta-depleted transplantation in children. Study-level findings and limits: Newly produced T cells mostly provided counts and TCRbeta diversity after one year, as hyperexpanded clones declined. Some patients owed their high day-60 TCRbeta diversity to surviving recipient T cells and thymic progenitors. Two months or so post-transplant, alpha-beta T cells reportedly derived from several hundred expanded graft clones.

The ends were cut back, 2 bases at V and 0 bases at J, with 21 bases in the middle. Germline CDR1 SGHAT, CDR2 FQDESV (reference sequence). The length of the CDR3 is 19 residues. The chain has TRBV11-1 and TRBJ2-3; tentative D call: TRBD1 (6 bases). The source of this sequence is a child less than two years old who had a stem cell transplant for acute myeloid leukemia, so the T cells may come from the graft donor. Sequenced here: peripheral blood, sampled 60 days after TCRalphabeta/CD19-depleted stem cell transplant. For the CDR3, the DNA is TGTGCCAGCAGCTTACCCCCGGCCGGGACAAGTCTAAGCACAGATACGCAGTATTTT. Encoded protein: CASSLPPAGTSLSTDTQYF. Full variable domain (rest looked up from reference TRBV11-1 and TRBJ2-3): EAEVAQSPRYKITEKSQAVAFWCDPISGHATLYWYRQILGQGPELLVQFQDESVVDDSQLPKDRFSAERLKGVDSTLKIQPAELGDSAMYLCASSLPPAGTSLSTDTQYFGPGTRLTVL.